Detailed here is one T cell receptor beta chain. Its antigen is undetermined. This sample is part of a study of cytomegalovirus exposure and HLA in healthy donors. The PCR ran on 60 Vbeta and 13 Jbeta primers. Here immunoSEQ multiplex PCR was the method, and the copy in TCRdb shows in-frame clones only, minus some. Of 140,000 to 150,000 clones in the sample, roughly 80% are singletons; the top ten hold 3.5% to 4.5%. Findings and caveats of the study: The authors considered a cluster of highly shared sequence variants likely to be a sequencing artifact. Clonal expansion was found to be greater in HLA-associated TCR beta chains than in equally common others in a later analysis. Through in vitro validation, three CMV-associated chains were shown to be specific for CMV antigens. A later examination showed that TCR association rates differed by HLA locus, with DRB1 most and HLA-C fewest.

Trimming cost V 6 bases and J 4 bases; bases outside gene matches: 5. This CDR3 has 13 residues. CDR1 and CDR2 (germline): MNHEY, SVGAGI. This TCR was sampled from a woman aged 40 to 50 in good health and CMV-seropositive. V usage is TRBV6-5 and J usage is TRBJ1-2, with 7 bases matching TRBD1. The specimen sequenced was PBMCs. Here the CDR3 reads CASRPDRAYGYTF. The CDR3 nucleotides are TGTGCCAGCAGACCCGACAGGGCCTATGGCTACACCTTC.